Each of the 32 T cell receptor beta chains below was sequenced from the same sample in a study of cytotoxic CD8 clonotypes in ibrutinib-treated CLL. Libraries were prepared by immunoSEQ multiplex PCR; TCRdb keeps only in-frame clonotypes and omits some of them. Seen here are 45,000 to 70,000 clones, 55% to 70% observed once, and the top ten hold just over 20%. The sequences come from PBMCs, collected after 24 months of ibrutinib treatment. These receptors were collected from a human donor with chronic lymphocytic leukemia.

The chain uses TRBV5-6 and TRBJ1-2; a possible D gene is TRBD1 (6 bases). CDR3 length: 15 amino acids. V was clipped by 4 bases and J by 2 bases, with 15 bases between them. In germline, CDR1 is SGHDT, CDR2 YYEEEE. The CDR3 bases are TGTGCCAGCAGCCGATTCAGGGACACCAACTATGGCTACACCTTC. Its translation: CASSRFRDTNYGYTF.

This chain links TRBV18 with TRBJ1-2; 9 bases map to TRBD1. Trimming cost V 6 bases and J 7 bases; bases outside gene matches: 9. CDR3 length: 14 residues. Germline loops: CDR1 KGHSH, CDR2 LQKENI. The CDR3 loop is CASSLDRGKGGYTF. DNA of the CDR3: TGTGCCAGCTCCCTAGACAGGGGGAAAGGTGGCTACACCTTC.

This clone was detected ten times or more. The V and J genes are TRBV5-4 and TRBJ1-2; D remains ambiguous. V was cut by 4 bases and J by 1 base, with 11 bases left in between. Germline V gene data show CDR1 as SGHNT and CDR2 as YYREEE (reference sequence). This CDR3 region has 14 residues. The CDR3 is CASSREVNNYGYTF. In DNA form, the CDR3 reads TGTGCCAGCAGCAGGGAAGTGAATAACTATGGCTACACCTTC. Full variable domain (remainder filled in from reference TRBV5-4 and TRBJ1-2): ETGVTQSPTHLIKTRGQQVTLRCSSQSGHNTVSWYQQALGQGPQFIFQYYREEENGRGNFPPRFSGLQFPNYSSELNVNALELDDSALYLCASSREVNNYGYTFGSGTRLTVV.

V gene TRBV19 combines with J gene TRBJ2-1, with TRBD2 matching 14 bases. Germline CDR1 reads LNHDA; CDR2 reads SQIVND (reference sequence). This CDR3 is 17 amino acids long. Trimming cost V 10 bases and J 7 bases; bases outside gene matches: 15. The CDR3 protein is CATRNGWGLAGVNEQFF. The DNA for the CDR3 is TGTGCCACCCGTAACGGTTGGGGACTAGCGGGAGTGAATGAGCAGTTCTTC.

This clone was observed a few times. V usage is TRBV13 and J usage is TRBJ2-5; D is tentatively TRBD1 or TRBD2 (6 bases each). V dropped 7 bases and J dropped 6 bases, with 27 bases sitting between them. The germline V gene has CDR1 PRHDT and CDR2 FYEKMQ (reference sequence). This CDR3 spans 17 amino acids. The CDR3 nucleotides read TGTGCCAGCAACCGCCAGGACAGCAAGGGGGGTGGGAAGACCCAGTACTTC. Translated: CASNRQDSKGGGKTQYF. Using reference TRBV13 and TRBJ2-5 for the parts outside the CDR3, the full variable domain is AAGVIQSPRHLIKEKRETATLKCYPIPRHDTVYWYQQGPGQDPQFLISFYEKMQSDKGSIPDRFSAQQFSDYHSELNMSSLELGDSALYFCASNRQDSKGGGKTQYFGPGTRLLVL.

This clone was observed at least ten times. The V call is TRBV9, the J call TRBJ1-2; 8 bases agree with TRBD1. V lost 10 bases and J lost 8; bases outside the gene matches: 16. The V gene's germline CDR1 is SGDLS and CDR2 YYNGEE. The CDR3 consists of 14 residues. The CDR3 reads CAVWDRIILHGYTF. For the CDR3, the DNA is TGTGCCGTCTGGGACAGGATCATCTTGCACGGCTACACCTTC.

This clone has a single count. The chain couples TRBV6-6 to TRBJ2-7; D could derive from TRBD1 or TRBD2 (5 bases each). The germline V gene has CDR1 MNHNY and CDR2 SVGAGI (reference sequence). The CDR3 consists of 15 residues. Trimming removed 6 bases from V and 0 bases from J, with 15 bases in between. The CDR3 reads CASRRAGDHSYEQYF. The CDR3 region has the DNA TGTGCCAGCAGGCGGGCCGGGGACCACTCCTACGAGCAGTACTTC.

This clone rates as medium-sized. The chain is built from TRBV19 and TRBJ1-2, with D possibly being TRBD1 (5 bases). From germline, CDR1 is LNHDA and CDR2 SQIVND (reference sequence). V dropped 1 base and J dropped 1 base, with 7 bases sitting between them. This CDR3 is built from 14 residues. The CDR3: CASSIVRGNYGYTF. The DNA for the CDR3 is TGTGCCAGTAGTATAGTGAGGGGTAACTATGGCTACACCTTC.

This clone was detected a few times. The chain combines TRBV4-2 with TRBJ1-2; no clear D. Germline-derived CDR1 and CDR2 are LGHNA and YNFKEQ. The germline V and J ends were trimmed by 7 bases and 6 bases, with 15 bases remaining between them. The CDR3 sequence is 13 residues long. For the CDR3, the DNA is TGTGCCAGCAACTATGGGCAGGAGGATGGCTACACCTTC. Translation gives CASNYGQEDGYTF.

The chain joins TRBV28 to TRBJ1-2; D remains unclear. The CDR3 runs to 13 residues. Trimming pared 6 bases from V and 5 bases from J, leaving 13 bases between. Germline CDR1 reads MDHEN; CDR2 reads SYDVKM. The CDR3 bases are TGTGCCAGCAGCCCTCTCCGGCGTTATGGCTACACCTTC. It encodes CASSPLRRYGYTF.

This chain joins TRBV1 and TRBJ2-3; the table's TRBD2 call for D was not verified on the DNA. TRBV1 counts as a pseudogene. The CDR3 covers 19 residues. The CDR3 DNA is TGCACCAGCAGCCAAGTATCGCTAGCGGGGGGGCGGGTCACAGATACGCAGTATTTT. It codes for CTSSQVSLAGGRVTDTQYF.

The J gene is TRBJ2-2, the V gene TRBV10-3; D is perhaps TRBD1 (5 bases). The CDR3 runs to 12 residues. CDR1 and CDR2 (germline): ENHRY, SYGVKD. Trimming cost V 7 bases and J 7 bases, with 10 bases left between them. The CDR3 spells CAIMGLSGELFF. CDR3 DNA: TGTGCCATCATGGGGCTTAGCGGGGAGCTGTTTTTT.

This clone was seen more than once but under ten times. The rearrangement joins TRBV2 to TRBJ1-6, with 11 bases aligning to TRBD1. This CDR3 spans 20 amino acids. The junction had 8 bases not matched to a gene; V was cut back by 0 bases and J by 1 base. Germline V gene data show CDR1 as SNHLY and CDR2 as FYNNEI. The CDR3 spells CASSEALRDRGSSYNSPLHF. CDR3 coding DNA: TGTGCCAGCAGTGAAGCGCTCCGGGACAGGGGGTCATCCTATAATTCACCCCTCCACTTT. Drawing the rest from reference TRBV2 and TRBJ1-6, the complete variable domain is EPEVTQTPSHQVTQMGQEVILRCVPISNHLYFYWYRQILGQKVEFLVSFYNNEISEKSEIFDDQFSVERPDGSNFTLKIRSTKLEDSAMYFCASSEALRDRGSSYNSPLHFGNGTRLTVT.

This clone was seen many times. The chain has TRBV6-5 and TRBJ2-5; tentative D call: TRBD2 (7 bases). The germline CDR1 and CDR2 sequences are MNHEY and SVGAGI. The CDR3 runs to 15 residues. V shed 7 bases and J shed 5 bases, with 20 bases lying between them. CDR3 bases: TGTGCCAGCAACCCAAACGGGGGGCGCCTGGAGACCCAGTACTTC. As protein: CASNPNGGRLETQYF.

This clone was recorded many times. The chain recombines TRBV28 with TRBJ2-1; D gene ambiguous. Per the germline V gene, CDR1 is MDHEN and CDR2 is SYDVKM. There are 12 residues in the CDR3. V was shortened by 5 bases and J by 13 bases, with 15 bases between the two germline ends. In nucleotides, the CDR3 is TGTGCCAGCAGTCACTCTAATGTGGGTCAGTTCTTC. The encoded protein is CASSHSNVGQFF. The whole variable domain, remainder taken from reference TRBV28 and TRBJ2-1, is DVKVTQSSRYLVKRTGEKVFLECVQDMDHENMFWYRQDPGLGLRLIYFSYDVKMKEKGDIPEGYSVSREKKERFSLILESASTNQTSMYLCASSHSNVGQFFGPGTRLTVL.

The chain recombines TRBV5-6 with TRBJ2-1, with 8 positions matching TRBD1. The J segment lost 3 bases and the V segment lost 4 bases, leaving 3 bases of the junction unmatched. The CDR3 is 14 amino acids. Germline CDR1 and CDR2: SGHDT and YYEEEE. CDR3: CASSDTGGYNEQFF. In nucleotides, the CDR3 is TGTGCCAGCAGCGACACAGGGGGCTACAATGAGCAGTTCTTC.

The chain combines TRBV28 with TRBJ2-3; 10 positions agree with TRBD2. From germline, CDR1 is MDHEN and CDR2 SYDVKM. This CDR3 is built from 15 residues. Unmatched junction bases numbered 4, after V lost 3 bases and J lost 4 bases. This CDR3 reads CASSFSLAGSDTQYF. In DNA form, the CDR3 reads TGTGCCAGCAGTTTTTCACTAGCGGGGTCAGATACGCAGTATTTT.

The rearrangement links TRBV7-9 to TRBJ2-7; the D gene is possibly TRBD2 (6 bases). CDR3 length: 16 residues. V gave up 5 bases and J gave up 2 bases, with 19 bases separating them. Germline V lookup: CDR1 SEHNR, CDR2 FQNEAQ (reference sequence). DNA of the CDR3: TGTGCCAGCAGCCCACCAGCGGGTCTCGGGACCTACGAGCAGTACTTC. This encodes CASSPPAGLGTYEQYF.

By sample fraction, this clone is hyperexpanded. J is TRBJ1-1 and V is TRBV2; the D gene is possibly TRBD1 (6 bases). Germline-derived CDR1 and CDR2 are SNHLY and FYNNEI. The V end was cut by 3 bases, the J end by 3 bases, with 17 bases between. The CDR3 spans 16 residues. In DNA, the CDR3 is TGTGCCAGCAGTGACGTCGGGGGCGTTTTCTACACTGAAGCTTTCTTT. Protein product: CASSDVGGVFYTEAFF.

The rearrangement joins TRBV2 to TRBJ2-4; TRBD2 is a possible D gene (6 bases). This CDR3 is 14 amino acids long. Trimming pared 7 bases from V and 8 bases from J, leaving 18 bases between. CDR1 is SNHLY, CDR2 FYNNEI, per germline. The CDR3 bases are TGTGCCAGCACGGGATACCAGGGCGGGGACATTCAGTACTTC. Residues: CASTGYQGGDIQYF.

This sequence joins TRBV7-2 and TRBJ2-5; 12 positions agree with TRBD1. The CDR3 consists of 17 residues. J was trimmed by 4 bases and V by 5 bases; bases with no gene match: 11. Germline V gene sequence: CDR1 SGHTA, CDR2 FQGNSA. The CDR3 here is CASSPRAGTGGLETQYF. The CDR3 nucleotides are TGTGCCAGCAGCCCAAGGGCCGGGACAGGGGGCTTAGAGACCCAGTACTTC.

The rearrangement joins TRBV28 to TRBJ2-7; a weak D match, TRBD1 (6 bases). With 6 bases removed from V and 7 bases from J, the gap between germline ends came to 19 bases. The CDR3 runs to 14 residues. Germline-derived CDR1 and CDR2 are MDHEN and SYDVKM. The CDR3 DNA reads TGTGCCAGCAGGGGGGCTGGACGGGCTTGGGAGCAGTACGTC. The encoded protein is CASRGAGRAWEQYV.

Ten or more counts support this clone. This chain links TRBV7-2 with TRBJ2-3; either TRBD1 or TRBD2 may fit D (7 bases each). Germline lookup yields CDR1 SGHTA and CDR2 FQGNSA. The CDR3 runs to 16 residues. Trimming took 1 base from V and 5 from J, leaving 16 bases between them. CDR3 DNA sequence: TGTGCCAGCAGCTTAGTTGGGACAGCGGGGTTAGATACGCAGTATTTT. It encodes CASSLVGTAGLDTQYF. Using reference TRBV7-2 and TRBJ2-3 for the parts outside the CDR3, the full variable domain is GAGVSQSPSNKVTEKGKDVELRCDPISGHTALYWYRQSLGQGLEFLIYFQGNSAPDKSGLPSDRFSAERTGGSVSTLTIQRTQQEDSAVYLCASSLVGTAGLDTQYFGPGTRLTVL.

The rearrangement links TRBV28 to TRBJ2-1, with a weak D call TRBD1 (5 bases). Germline lookup yields CDR1 MDHEN and CDR2 SYDVKM. The V gene lost 10 bases and the J gene lost 6 bases, with 13 bases spanning the gap. This CDR3 is built from 12 residues. The CDR3 spells CAILTAINEQFF. In DNA form, the CDR3 reads TGTGCCATCTTGACAGCGATCAATGAGCAGTTCTTC.

The chain is built from TRBV27 and TRBJ2-7; D perhaps matches TRBD2 (7 bases). The CDR3 has 11 residues. Trimming shortened V by 10 bases and J by 6 bases, and 13 bases separated the two germline ends. Germline assignment: CDR1 MNHEY and CDR2 SMNVEV (reference sequence). CDR3 in DNA: TGTGCCACCAGAGGGGGGGGCGAGCAGTACTTC. Translation gives CATRGGGEQYF.

The CDR3 sequence: CATWTAPNQPQHF. For the CDR3, the DNA is TGTGCCACCTGGACAGCTCCAAATCAGCCCCAGCATTTT. V usage is TRBV19 and J usage is TRBJ1-5; D might be TRBD1 (6 bases). This CDR3 has 13 residues. Germline CDR1 LNHDA, CDR2 SQIVND (reference sequence). Deletions cut 10 bases from V and 4 bases from J, with 14 bases between.

The chain links TRBV18 to TRBJ2-5; D call uncertain. The V gene's germline CDR1 is KGHSH and CDR2 LQKENI. V was shortened by 4 bases and J by 0 bases, with 6 bases between the two germline ends. The CDR3 is made up of 13 amino acids. CDR3 sequence: CASSLLYQETQYF. DNA of the CDR3: TGTGCCAGCTCACTCCTCTACCAAGAGACCCAGTACTTC.

DNA of the CDR3: TGTGCCAGCGGGGGGCGGGGATCCTACAATGAGCAGTTCTTC. Amino acid sequence: CASGGRGSYNEQFF. This rearrangement joins TRBV6-5 to TRBJ2-1, with D possibly being TRBD1 or TRBD2 (6 bases each). The CDR3 is made up of 14 amino acids. Germline CDR1 is MNHEY and CDR2 is SVGAGI. The V end lost 8 bases, the J end lost 1 base, and 12 bases lay between the germline ends.

The genes are TRBV7-9 and TRBJ2-5; D uncertain. Germline V gene lookup returns CDR1 SEHNR and CDR2 FQNEAQ (reference sequence). Trimming left V 5 bases short and J 2 bases short, with 15 bases between. This CDR3 contains 15 residues. This chain's CDR3 is CASSPPVGRQETQYF. Here the CDR3 DNA reads TGTGCCAGCAGCCCCCCCGTCGGCAGGCAAGAGACCCAGTACTTC.

The chain recombines TRBV6-1 with TRBJ1-5; D is ambiguous. The germline CDR1 and CDR2 sequences are MNHNS and SASEGT. The germline V and J ends were trimmed by 1 base and 5 bases, with 9 bases remaining between them. This CDR3 spans 14 amino acids. The DNA for the CDR3 is TGTGCCAGCAGTGAAGTTGGAAGGTATCAGCCCCAGCATTTT. It translates to CASSEVGRYQPQHF.

V usage is TRBV19 and J usage is TRBJ1-3; no clear D. The CDR3 spans 14 residues. V was clipped by 10 bases and J by 0 bases, with 13 bases between them. Germline values: CDR1 LNHDA, CDR2 SQIVND (reference sequence). Here the CDR3 reads CATADAYSGNTIYF. The CDR3 DNA is TGTGCCACCGCCGACGCGTACTCTGGAAACACCATATATTTT.

The chain's CDR3 is CASSDRGRTNYGYTF. The DNA of the CDR3 is TGTGCCAGCAGTGATCGCGGGAGAACTAACTATGGCTACACCTTC. The genes are TRBV2 and TRBJ1-2, with D uncertain. The length of the CDR3 is 15 residues. The germline gives CDR1 SNHLY, CDR2 FYNNEI. V lost 3 bases, J lost 0 bases, and 11 bases lay in between. The variable domain in full, with the rest retrieved from reference TRBV2 and TRBJ1-2, is EPEVTQTPSHQVTQMGQEVILRCVPISNHLYFYWYRQILGQKVEFLVSFYNNEISEKSEIFDDQFSVERPDGSNFTLKIRSTKLEDSAMYFCASSDRGRTNYGYTFGSGTRLTVV.